This TCR beta chain comes out of a study of cytomegalovirus exposure and HLA in healthy donors. J gave up 9 bases and V 6 bases, and 13 bases lay outside the gene matches. In germline, CDR1 is MNHNS, CDR2 SASEGT. CDR3 length: 15 residues. A multiplex PCR was run with 60 Vbeta primers and 13 Jbeta primers. Libraries were prepared by immunoSEQ multiplex PCR; TCRdb keeps only in-frame clonotypes and omits some of them. Of about 130,000 clones in the sample, 80% were seen once. Sequencing was done on a sample of PBMCs. The clonotype was recovered from a man younger than 40 in good health and CMV-seropositive. V usage is TRBV6-1 and J usage is TRBJ1-5; 8 bases line up with TRBD1. The CDR3 DNA follows: TGTGCCAGCAGCCTGGGAAAGACAGGGGCAAGGCCCCAGCATTTT. It specifies CASSLGKTGARPQHF.